This entry describes one T cell receptor (beta chain). Its target is not known. Clones were read by immunoSEQ multiplex PCR, and TCRdb kept only the in-frame ones, dropping some. This sample has some 150,000 clones, with about nine tenths found just once. This sample is part of a study of T cell responses to AZD1222 COVID-19 vaccine. Whole-study results and caveats: All repertoire sampling was performed exclusively after the peak T cell response.

Germline assignment: CDR1 ENHRY and CDR2 SYGVKD. This CDR3 comprises 13 residues. The V end was cut by 6 bases, the J end by 2 bases, with 9 bases between. The receptor was isolated from an adult who received the AZD1222 COVID-19 vaccine. The specimen was peripheral blood, collected 28 days after the second AZD1222 dose. The rearrangement links TRBV10-3 to TRBJ2-3; unclear D gene. The DNA of the CDR3 is TGTGCCATCAGCGCAGGAGACACAGATACGCAGTATTTT. It codes for CAISAGDTDTQYF.